The clone carrying this T cell receptor (beta chain) was counted ten times or more. Its antigen is not known. This entry comes from a study of identical twins. Trimming took 2 bases from V and 3 from J, leaving 8 bases between them. Germline assignment: CDR1 SGHRS and CDR2 YFSETQ. The CDR3 extends over 14 amino acids. Every donor was a healthy Caucasian. Regarding the study as a whole: Fewer insertions characterized abundant cord blood beta clonotypes, whereas memory repertoires showed none. Alpha sequences that were out-of-frame and twin-shared showed an excess of low generation probability.

Template switching added a universal primer site; cDNA carried unique molecular identifiers. One entry per CDR3 protein, called by TCRdb with MiXCR from the 5' RACE reads. The top ten clones hold about 2% of a sample with hundreds of thousands of distinct CDR3 sequences, 5.5% to 6.5% of them seen once. The sequencing sample was made of naive T cells sorted from blood. The source of this sequence is a man aged 18 to 29 in good health. The J gene is TRBJ2-2, the V gene TRBV5-1; the D is unclear. The CDR3 nucleotides are TGCGCCAGCAGCTTTGCTAGGGACACCGGGGAGCTGTTTTTT. Amino acids: CASSFARDTGELFF.